This TCR beta chain comes out of a study of cytomegalovirus exposure and HLA in healthy donors. Study-wide context: It was reported in a later analysis that the same platform had been used for the 90 to 150 validation repertoires as for the approximately 730 first-cohort repertoires.

Data came from immunoSEQ multiplex PCR; TCRdb stores just in-frame clones and leaves some out. The repertoire has 71,000 or so clones, approximately 96% of them found once; the top ten carry 1.4%. Overall study findings and caveats: Rarity held for most TCR sequences, but there were some public TCRs that occurred in many donors. Investigators reported 150 to 200 TCR beta chains as tied to cytomegalovirus. A classifier reportedly called cytomegalovirus status with high sensitivity and specificity.

Concerning this clone: Its antigen is unknown.

Sequencing was done on a sample of PBMCs. This receptor was taken from a man younger than 35 in good health and CMV-seropositive.

The CDR3 is CASMVGPEQYF. The CDR3 bases are TGTGCCAGCATGGTGGGGCCCGAGCAGTACTTC. This chain connects TRBV6-1 to TRBJ2-7, with a possible D match to TRBD1 (5 bases). V was pared by 7 bases and J by 6 bases, with 10 bases between. Germline V gene data show CDR1 as MNHNS and CDR2 as SASEGT. This CDR3 spans 11 amino acids.